The 7 T cell receptor beta chains presented below share a single source sample, sequenced in a study of follicular helper T cells after annual influenza vaccination. The table came from immunoSEQ multiplex PCR; TCRdb's copy has only in-frame clones and leaves some out. The table has some 1,500 clones, approximately 80% seen once. Time point defined: 2015-2016 season, 7 days after influenza vaccination. The sequenced sample was CXCR5+ CD38+ circulating T follicular helper cells from blood, obtained 7 days after influenza vaccination. Described subset: circulating Tfh, non-naive CD4+CXCR5+PD-1+ (ICOS+CD38+ or ICOS-CD38-). These receptor sequences come from an adult who received the influenza vaccine.

The CDR3 bases are TGCAGCGCTGTGTACGACACTGAAGCTTTCTTT. Protein: CSAVYDTEAFF. The V gene is TRBV29-1, the J gene TRBJ1-1; no definite D call. The CDR3 is made up of 11 amino acids. The germline CDR1 and CDR2 sequences are SQVTM and ANQGSEA. V was cut by 7 bases and J by 3 bases, with 9 bases left in between.

This chain connects TRBV6-6 to TRBJ1-5, with TRBD1 matching over 12 bases. Germline V gene sequence: CDR1 MNHNY, CDR2 SVGAGI (reference sequence). With 6 bases clipped from V and 7 bases from J, the junction kept 7 bases outside the gene matches. CDR3 length: 15 amino acids. This CDR3 reads CASRPPGTGGQPQHF. Written as DNA, the CDR3 is TGTGCCAGCAGACCCCCCGGGACAGGGGGCCAGCCCCAGCATTTT.

A few counts support this clone. CDR3 protein: CAISSDRGRYGYTF. In DNA, the CDR3 is TGTGCCATCAGCTCGGACAGGGGAAGGTATGGCTACACCTTC. The chain links TRBV10-3 to TRBJ1-2, with 9 bases matching TRBD1. The CDR3 has 14 residues. The V and J ends lost 6 bases and 5 bases, in that order; junction bases with no gene match: 7. Germline values: CDR1 ENHRY, CDR2 SYGVKD.

V is TRBV9 and J is TRBJ2-3; TRBD1 is a possible D gene (6 bases). Germline assignment: CDR1 SGDLS and CDR2 YYNGEE. V was trimmed by 0 bases and J by 3 bases, leaving 11 bases between them. CDR3 length: 15 residues. The chain's CDR3 is CASSVGTGKTDTQYF. CDR3 nucleotides: TGTGCCAGCAGCGTAGGTACAGGGAAGACAGATACGCAGTATTTT.

The sample holds a few counts of this clone. V is TRBV5-4 and J is TRBJ2-7, with TRBD2 matching over 10 bases. V gave up 6 bases and J gave up 6 bases; unmatched junction bases: 12. The CDR3 extends over 15 amino acids. CDR1 is SGHNT and CDR2 is YYREEE in the germline V gene (reference sequence). CDR3 in DNA: TGTGCCAGCAAGCGGGAGGGCTCTCGCTTGAGCGAGCAGTACTTC. This gives the protein CASKREGSRLSEQYF.

Remarks on this clone: One end of the junction fails to match germline, which may point to a read error. This sequence joins TRBV4-2 and TRBJ2-5; D call uncertain. Germline V lookup: CDR1 LGHNA, CDR2 YNFKEQ. The CDR3 has 12 residues. The chain's CDR3 is CASSPSDSSLNF. The CDR3 coding sequence is TGTGCCAGCAGCCCATCGGATTCCTCCTTGAACTTC.

V usage is TRBV19 and J usage is TRBJ2-3; 11 bases match TRBD2. This CDR3 comprises 14 residues. With V trimmed by 10 bases and J by 1 base, 4 bases remained unmatched. Germline CDR1 and CDR2: LNHDA and SQIVND (reference sequence). The CDR3 DNA sequence: TGTGCCACCCGGGGACTAGCGGGCACAGATACGCAGTATTTT. As protein: CATRGLAGTDTQYF. The entire variable domain, with the rest obtained from reference TRBV19 and TRBJ2-3, is as follows: DGGITQSPKYLFRKEGQNVTLSCEQNLNHDAMYWYRQDPGQGLRLIYYSQIVNDFQKGDIAEGYSVSREKKESFPLTVTSAQKNPTAFYLCATRGLAGTDTQYFGPGTRLTVL.